These T cell receptor beta chains were read from a single sample in a study of CD8+CD57+ T cells in acquired aplastic anemia. TCRdb ran MiXCR on the reads and lists one entry per CDR3 protein. The sample includes 150,000 to 200,000 distinct CDR3 sequences, 50% to 75% seen only once; the top ten take 45% to 55%. The sequenced sample was sorted CD4+, CD8+, or CD8+CD57+ T cells (not recorded which) from PBMCs. These receptors all come from a human donor in good health. Each CDR3 is given with its conserved first and last residue. D genes are given only for firm matches. Clone sizes are given selectively: once, few, many, or a class where the clone is expanded.

.	TRBV6-1	TRBJ2-7	many	14	CASSEFTENYEQYF
TRBD1	TRBV29-1	TRBJ1-1	.	12	CSASTGGNEAFF
TRBD2	TRBV20-1	TRBJ2-3	.	14	CSAPSGSRTDTQYF
.	TRBV10-3	TRBJ2-7	.	13	CASRLARGYEQYF
.	TRBV20-1	TRBJ2-1	.	12	CSARAGGRKQFF
.	TRBV19	TRBJ1-5	many	15	CASRVFHRVWQPQHF
.	TRBV7-6	TRBJ2-7	.	14	CASSFGRASYEQYF
.	TRBV20-1	TRBJ2-4	.	15	CSAVPPRIAKNIQYF
.	TRBV11-3	TRBJ1-2	.	16	CASSLAGLDIGGVSTF
.	TRBV4-2	TRBJ2-7	many	13	CASSHGGGWEQYF